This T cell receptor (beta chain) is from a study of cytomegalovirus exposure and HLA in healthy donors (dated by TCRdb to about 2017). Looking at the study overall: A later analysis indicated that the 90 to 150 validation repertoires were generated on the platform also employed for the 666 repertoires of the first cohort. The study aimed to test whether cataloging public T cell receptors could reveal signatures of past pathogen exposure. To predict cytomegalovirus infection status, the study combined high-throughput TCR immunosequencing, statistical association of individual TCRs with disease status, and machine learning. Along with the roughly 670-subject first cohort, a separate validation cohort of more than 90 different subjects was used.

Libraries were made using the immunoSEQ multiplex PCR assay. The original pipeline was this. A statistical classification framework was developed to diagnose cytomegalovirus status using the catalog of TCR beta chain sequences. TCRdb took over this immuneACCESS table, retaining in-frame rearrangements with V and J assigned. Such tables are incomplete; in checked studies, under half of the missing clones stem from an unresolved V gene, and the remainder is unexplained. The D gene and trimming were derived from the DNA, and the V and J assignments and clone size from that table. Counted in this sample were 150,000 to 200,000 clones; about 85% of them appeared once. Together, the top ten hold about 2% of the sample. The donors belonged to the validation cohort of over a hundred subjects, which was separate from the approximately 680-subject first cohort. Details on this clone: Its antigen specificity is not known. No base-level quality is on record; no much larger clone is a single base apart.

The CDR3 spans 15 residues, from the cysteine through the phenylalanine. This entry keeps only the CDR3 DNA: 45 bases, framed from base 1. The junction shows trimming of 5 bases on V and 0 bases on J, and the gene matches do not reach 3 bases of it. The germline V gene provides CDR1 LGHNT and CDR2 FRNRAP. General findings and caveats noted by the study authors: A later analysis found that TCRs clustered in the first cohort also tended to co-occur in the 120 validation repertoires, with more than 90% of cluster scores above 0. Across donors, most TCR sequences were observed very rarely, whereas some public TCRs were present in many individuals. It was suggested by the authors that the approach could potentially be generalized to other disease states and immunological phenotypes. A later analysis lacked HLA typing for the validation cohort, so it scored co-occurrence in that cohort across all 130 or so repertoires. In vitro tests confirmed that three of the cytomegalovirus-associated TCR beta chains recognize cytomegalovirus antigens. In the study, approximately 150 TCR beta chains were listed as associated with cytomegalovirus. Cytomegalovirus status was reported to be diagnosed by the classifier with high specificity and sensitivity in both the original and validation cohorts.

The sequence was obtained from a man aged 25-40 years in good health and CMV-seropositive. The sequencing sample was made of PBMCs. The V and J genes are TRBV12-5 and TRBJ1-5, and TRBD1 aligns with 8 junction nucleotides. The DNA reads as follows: TGTGCTAGTGGTGATACAGGGGGTAGCAATCAGCCCCAGCATTTT. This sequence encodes CASGDTGGSNQPQHF. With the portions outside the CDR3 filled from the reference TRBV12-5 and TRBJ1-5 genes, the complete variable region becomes DARVTQTPRHKVTEMGQEVTMRCQPILGHNTVFWYRQTMMQGLELLAYFRNRAPLDDSGMPKDRFSAEMPDATLATLKIQPSEPRDSAVYFCASGDTGGSNQPQHFGDGTRLSIL.